Presented here are 30 T cell receptor beta chains from one specimen sequenced in a study of T cell changes during pregnancy in multiple sclerosis. The assay was immunoSEQ multiplex PCR, and TCRdb's table has in-frame clones only and misses some. In the table there are around 95,000 clones, roughly nine tenths of which are singletons. Sample: peripheral blood, taken after pregnancy. Source of these receptors: a female donor in good health, enrolled as a control in a pregnancy study.

The rearrangement links TRBV18 to TRBJ1-1, with TRBD1 as a possible D gene (5 bases). The CDR3 loop spans 15 amino acids. The germline V gene has CDR1 KGHSH and CDR2 LQKENI. V was pared by 0 bases and J by 0 bases, with 8 bases between. This CDR3 is CASSPPGGLNTEAFF. The CDR3 bases are TGTGCCAGCTCACCACCGGGGGGGTTGAACACTGAAGCTTTCTTT.

This clone was seen only once. The chain employs TRBV9 and TRBJ1-2; D call uncertain. The CDR3 is made up of 12 amino acids. The V gene lost 3 bases and the J gene lost 8 bases, with 11 bases spanning the gap. Germline CDR1 SGDLS, CDR2 YYNGEE. The CDR3 sequence: CASSATRGGYTF. In nucleotides, the CDR3 is TGTGCCAGCAGCGCCACGAGAGGCGGCTACACCTTC.

This chain uses TRBV5-1 with TRBJ2-7; TRBD1 agrees at 8 bases. J was trimmed by 2 bases and V by 1 base; bases with no gene match: 5. The CDR3 is 15 residues long. Germline lookup yields CDR1 SGHRS and CDR2 YFSETQ. The chain's CDR3 is CASSLRDRSPYEQYF. CDR3 nucleotides: TGCGCCAGCAGCTTGAGGGACAGGTCGCCCTACGAGCAGTACTTC.

V and J are TRBV19 and TRBJ1-2; D is ambiguous. Germline CDR1 reads LNHDA; CDR2 reads SQIVND (reference sequence). The CDR3 sequence is 13 residues long. V lost 5 bases to trimming and J lost 8 bases, with 15 bases between them. CDR3 bases: TGTGCCAGTAGTCCGGGTGGAGGGCTGGGCTACACCTTC. Translation gives CASSPGGGLGYTF.

This clone was detected a few times. The gene calls are TRBV10-1 and TRBJ2-1; 10 bases fit TRBD2. With V trimmed by 2 bases and J by 9 bases, 7 bases remained unmatched. The CDR3 sequence is 15 residues long. Germline V lookup: CDR1 WNHNN, CDR2 SYGVQD (reference sequence). CDR3 residues: CASSETSGAGGEQFF. Written as DNA, the CDR3 is TGCGCCAGCAGTGAGACTAGCGGGGCGGGGGGTGAGCAGTTCTTC.

J is TRBJ2-7 and V is TRBV19; 7 bases agree with TRBD2. Trimming took 3 bases from V and 6 from J; bases not matched to a gene: 8. Per germline, CDR1 LNHDA and CDR2 SQIVND (reference sequence). This CDR3 has 14 residues. The CDR3 spells CASSIQSSSGEQYF. In nucleotides, the CDR3 is TGTGCCAGTAGTATTCAATCCTCTAGCGGCGAGCAGTACTTC.

The V call is TRBV18, the J call TRBJ1-1; D is unresolved. V dropped 2 bases and J dropped 1 base, with 8 bases sitting between them. The CDR3 extends over 14 amino acids. Looked up from germline, CDR1 is KGHSH and CDR2 is LQKENI. The CDR3 region has the DNA TGTGCCAGCTCACCAATTCAGGAGAACACTGAAGCTTTCTTT. It translates to CASSPIQENTEAFF.

V is TRBV2 and J is TRBJ2-5; 8 bases agree with TRBD1. V shed 8 bases and J 5 bases; nucleotides not matched to a gene: 19. CDR3 size: 17 residues. Germline V lookup: CDR1 SNHLY, CDR2 FYNNEI. CDR3 region: CASFEHSDRDRVETQYF. DNA for the CDR3: TGTGCCAGCTTTGAGCACTCGGACAGGGATCGGGTTGAGACCCAGTACTTC.

About this clone itself: Mismatch with germline at one junction end may stem from a read error. V usage is TRBV9 and J usage is TRBJ1-2; D gene uncertain. This CDR3 is built from 11 residues. In germline, CDR1 is SGDLS, CDR2 YYNGEE. CDR3 in amino acids: CASSVGGDPHF. The CDR3 bases are TGTGCCAGCAGCGTAGGAGGCGATCCCCACTTC.

This clone was picked up one time. The V gene is TRBV6-6, the J gene TRBJ2-1; D remains ambiguous. V lost 7 bases and J 5 bases, leaving 12 bases between the germline ends. The CDR3 runs 13 residues. Germline V gives CDR1 MNHNY, CDR2 SVGAGI (reference sequence). The CDR3 reads CASKVAANNEQFF. For the CDR3, the DNA is TGTGCCAGCAAAGTAGCAGCAAACAATGAGCAGTTCTTC.

The chain uses TRBV5-4 and TRBJ1-5; TRBD1 might be the D (5 bases). The V and J ends lost 0 bases and 1 base respectively, with 8 bases between them. The CDR3 has 15 residues. Germline CDR1 and CDR2: SGHNT and YYREEE (reference sequence). The CDR3 protein is CASSLGQGSNQPQHF. DNA of the CDR3: TGTGCCAGCAGCTTGGGGCAGGGAAGCAATCAGCCCCAGCATTTT.

The chain uses TRBV6-1 and TRBJ1-6; 7 bases are shared with TRBD1. CDR3 length: 13 residues. J lost 10 bases, V lost 9 bases, and 9 bases had no gene match. Germline V lookup: CDR1 MNHNS, CDR2 SASEGT. The CDR3 loop is CASRTTGRSPLHF. In DNA, the CDR3 is TGTGCCAGTAGAACGACAGGGAGGTCACCCCTCCACTTT.

This rearrangement joins TRBV4-2 to TRBJ2-2; no reliable D call. CDR1 and CDR2 (germline): LGHNA, YNFKEQ. Deletions cut 1 base from V and 0 bases from J, with 6 bases between. This CDR3 is built from 15 residues. CDR3 amino acids: CASSQGRANTGELFF. The DNA of the CDR3 is TGTGCCAGCAGCCAAGGAAGAGCGAACACCGGGGAGCTGTTTTTT.

The chain is built from TRBV28 and TRBJ1-2; D gene uncertain. In germline, CDR1 is MDHEN, CDR2 SYDVKM. V was clipped by 3 bases and J by 2 bases, with 13 bases between them. The CDR3 runs to 15 residues. The CDR3 loop reads CASSLMSTGNYGYTF. CDR3 nucleotides: TGTGCCAGCAGTTTGATGAGCACGGGGAACTATGGCTACACCTTC.

This chain joins TRBV9 and TRBJ2-1; 11 positions agree with TRBD2. Germline V gene data show CDR1 as SGDLS and CDR2 as YYNGEE. J was trimmed by 6 bases and V by 1 base; bases with no gene match: 9. The CDR3 consists of 17 residues. Here the CDR3 DNA reads TGTGCCAGCAGCGTACTTAGCGGGAGGGCATTGGCCAATGAGCAGTTCTTC. This translates into CASSVLSGRALANEQFF.

The chain carries TRBV6-1 and TRBJ1-5; a weak D match, TRBD1 (6 bases). The CDR3 is made up of 15 amino acids. Germline CDR1 and CDR2: MNHNS and SASEGT. Trimming took off 2 bases at V and 2 bases at J, with 10 bases between the two ends. The CDR3: CASSEFPGGNQPQHF. The CDR3 DNA is TGTGCCAGCAGTGAATTTCCAGGGGGCAATCAGCCCCAGCATTTT.

V gene TRBV19 combines with J gene TRBJ2-1; D unresolved. V lost 2 bases to trimming and J lost 9 bases, with 8 bases between them. The CDR3 contains 12 residues. Germline-derived CDR1 and CDR2 are LNHDA and SQIVND (reference sequence). CDR3 sequence reads: CASSIRRGEQFF. The CDR3 region has the DNA TGTGCCAGTAGTATAAGGCGAGGTGAGCAGTTCTTC.

CDR3 in amino acids: CASSLGDRGVYEQYF. CDR3 nucleotide sequence: TGTGCCAGCAGTTTGGGGGACAGGGGCGTCTACGAGCAGTACTTC. This sequence joins TRBV27 and TRBJ2-7; TRBD1 agrees at 10 bases. CDR1 is MNHEY and CDR2 is SMNVEV in the germline V gene (reference sequence). This CDR3 contains 15 residues. V shed 3 bases and J 3 bases; nucleotides not matched to a gene: 5.

CDR3 coding DNA: TGTGCCAGCAGCTTGGGACACTTGAACACTGAAGCTTTCTTT. Translation: CASSLGHLNTEAFF. The V call is TRBV7-9, the J call TRBJ1-1; TRBD1 might be the D (6 bases). Germline CDR1 is SEHNR and CDR2 is FQNEAQ (reference sequence). The CDR3 runs 14 residues. The V gene lost 3 bases and the J gene lost 0 bases, with 8 bases spanning the gap.

Only a few counts were recorded for this clone. This chain links TRBV6-1 with TRBJ2-1, with TRBD2 as a possible D gene (5 bases). Trimming removed 2 bases at V and 6 bases at J, with 11 bases between. Germline assignment: CDR1 MNHNS and CDR2 SASEGT. CDR3 length equals 14 residues. CDR3 sequence (DNA): TGTGCCAGCAGTGAACTGACTACCGGCAATGAGCAGTTCTTC. Its translation: CASSELTTGNEQFF.

This clone showed up just once. The chain uses TRBV5-4 and TRBJ2-3, with D possibly being TRBD2 (6 bases). Trimming took 3 bases from V and 0 from J, leaving 17 bases between them. This CDR3 spans 17 amino acids. Germline assignment: CDR1 SGHNT and CDR2 YYREEE (reference sequence). The CDR3 loop is CASSSLEAGTSTDTQYF. DNA for the CDR3: TGTGCCAGCAGCTCCCTTGAGGCGGGGACTAGCACAGATACGCAGTATTTT.

The chain employs TRBV28 and TRBJ2-1; 7 bases agree with TRBD2. J gave up 2 bases and V 7 bases, and 5 bases lay outside the gene matches. This CDR3 is 14 amino acids long. CDR1 is MDHEN and CDR2 is SYDVKM in the germline V gene. The CDR3 loop reads CASTPSGTYNEQFF. The DNA for the CDR3 is TGTGCCAGCACCCCTAGCGGAACCTACAATGAGCAGTTCTTC. Using reference TRBV28 and TRBJ2-1 for the parts outside the CDR3, the full variable domain is DVKVTQSSRYLVKRTGEKVFLECVQDMDHENMFWYRQDPGLGLRLIYFSYDVKMKEKGDIPEGYSVSREKKERFSLILESASTNQTSMYLCASTPSGTYNEQFFGPGTRLTVL.

This chain joins TRBV7-9 and TRBJ1-1; the D gene is possibly TRBD1 (5 bases). Trimming removed 4 bases from V and 3 bases from J, with 18 bases in between. This CDR3 spans 16 amino acids. Germline V gene lookup returns CDR1 SEHNR and CDR2 FQNEAQ (reference sequence). In DNA form, the CDR3 reads TGTGCCAGCAGCTCATCGATCAGGGATTCGGACACTGAAGCTTTCTTT. Translated, it gives CASSSSIRDSDTEAFF.

The chain is built from TRBV15 and TRBJ1-1; D unresolved. Trimming shortened V by 0 bases and J by 7 bases, and 12 bases separated the two germline ends. Per germline, CDR1 LNHNV and CDR2 YYDKDF (reference sequence). This CDR3 is built from 14 residues. CDR3 protein: CATSRDWEGGEAFF. CDR3 in DNA: TGTGCCACCAGCAGAGATTGGGAGGGCGGTGAAGCTTTCTTT.

The rearrangement joins TRBV5-1 to TRBJ2-7; D perhaps matches TRBD1 (5 bases). V was cut by 0 bases and J by 0 bases, with 10 bases left in between. The V gene's germline CDR1 is SGHRS and CDR2 YFSETQ. The CDR3 is 15 amino acids. The CDR3: CASSLGQQFSYEQYF. CDR3 DNA: TGCGCCAGCAGCTTGGGACAGCAATTCTCCTACGAGCAGTACTTC.

The chain links TRBV29-1 to TRBJ2-3; TRBD2 might be the D (6 bases). The ends were cut back, 6 bases at V and 4 bases at J, with 14 bases in the middle. The CDR3 extends over 13 amino acids. Germline assignment: CDR1 SQVTM and CDR2 ANQGSEA. CDR3 protein: CSVIAERPDTQYF. CDR3 bases: TGCAGCGTCATAGCGGAGAGGCCAGATACGCAGTATTTT.

V and J are TRBV7-8 and TRBJ1-3; TRBD1 aligns across 12 bases. V lost 5 bases, J lost 8 bases, and 7 bases stayed unmatched. The CDR3 has 15 residues. Germline V gene lookup returns CDR1 SGHVS and CDR2 FQNEAQ. Here the CDR3 reads CASSRDRGLAYTIYF. CDR3 nucleotide sequence: TGTGCCAGCAGCAGGGACAGGGGGCTAGCGTACACCATATATTTT.

The CDR3 loop reads CASSLAGRNQPQHF. CDR3 coding DNA: TGTGCCAGCAGTTTGGCTGGGCGCAATCAGCCCCAGCATTTT. The chain links TRBV28 to TRBJ1-5; no firm D call. Germline V CDR1 and CDR2: MDHEN, SYDVKM. This CDR3 is built from 14 residues. The V gene lost 3 bases and the J gene lost 2 bases, with 8 bases spanning the gap.

The rearrangement uses TRBV4-2 and TRBJ2-5, with D possibly TRBD1 on 6 matching bases. Germline V gene data show CDR1 as LGHNA and CDR2 as YNFKEQ. The CDR3 length is 13 residues. V was cut by 4 bases and J by 3 bases, with 9 bases left in between. The CDR3, as DNA: TGTGCCAGCAGCCGGGACATTGAAGAGACCCAGTACTTC. Protein product: CASSRDIEETQYF.

The gene calls are TRBV6-1 and TRBJ1-2, with 7 nucleotides matching TRBD1. This CDR3 spans 15 amino acids. After removal of 6 bases from V and 7 bases from J, the junction contained 14 bases not matched to a gene. Germline V CDR1 and CDR2: MNHNS, SASEGT. Written as DNA, the CDR3 is TGTGCCAGCAGCAAAGAATTACAGGGGCGAGGTGGCTACACCTTC. Translated, it gives CASSKELQGRGGYTF.